Each of the 24 T cell receptor beta chains below was sequenced from the same sample in a study of radiation and T cells in renal cell carcinoma. Sequenced by immunoSEQ multiplex PCR; TCRdb stores in-frame clones only, minus some. The table shows about 130,000 clones, with 88% occurring only once. Time point specified: blood 2 weeks post-SBRT. The treatment here: 15 Gy SBRT to primary tumor, nephrectomy 4 weeks later. Source: blood, taken from a patient whose treatment included radiotherapy and nephrectomy. Every receptor here comes from a woman in her 70s with renal cell carcinoma.

This chain joins TRBV7-9 and TRBJ2-7, with D uncertain. CDR1 and CDR2 (germline): SEHNR, FQNEAQ (reference sequence). The V end was cut by 1 base, the J end by 6 bases, with 10 bases between. The CDR3 extends over 13 amino acids. CDR3 nucleotide sequence: TGTGCCAGCAGCTTAGGTACGGTTCGCGAGCAGTACTTC. It yields the protein CASSLGTVREQYF. Full variable domain (missing parts from reference TRBV7-9 and TRBJ2-7): DTGVSQNPRHKITKRGQNVTFRCDPISEHNRLYWYRQTLGQGPEFLTYFQNEAQLEKSRLLSDRFSAERPKGSFSTLEIQRTEQGDSAMYLCASSLGTVREQYFGPGTRLTVT.

This rearrangement joins TRBV4-2 to TRBJ2-2; D possibly corresponds to TRBD2 (7 bases). Germline values: CDR1 LGHNA, CDR2 YNFKEQ. Trimming removed 5 bases from V and 2 bases from J, with 24 bases in between. The CDR3 loop spans 19 amino acids. CDR3 sequence reads: CASSKPSSSGGLNTGELFF. The CDR3 DNA follows: TGTGCCAGCAGCAAACCCTCATCCTCGGGGGGCTTAAACACCGGGGAGCTGTTTTTT.

J is TRBJ2-1 and V is TRBV5-6; 10 nucleotides match TRBD1. V shed 3 bases and J 5 bases; nucleotides not matched to a gene: 11. Germline loops: CDR1 SGHDT, CDR2 YYEEEE. The CDR3 has 17 residues. The CDR3 DNA reads TGTGCCAGCAGCTCACTTGCGGGGACAGGGGTCGACAATGAGCAGTTCTTC. Translation: CASSSLAGTGVDNEQFF.

The chain employs TRBV11-2 and TRBJ1-4; the D gene is possibly TRBD1 (6 bases). Germline assignment: CDR1 SGHAT and CDR2 FQNNGV. The CDR3 length is 18 residues. The V end was cut by 1 base, the J end by 0 bases, with 15 bases between. Here the CDR3 reads CASSLGFRGLTTNEKLFF. The CDR3 DNA follows: TGTGCCAGCAGCTTAGGGTTCAGGGGACTAACAACTAATGAAAAACTGTTTTTT.

V usage is TRBV2 and J usage is TRBJ2-2, with D tentatively TRBD2 (5 bases). Per the germline V gene, CDR1 is SNHLY and CDR2 is FYNNEI. There are 13 residues in the CDR3. With 5 bases removed from V and 4 bases from J, the gap between germline ends came to 8 bases. CDR3 sequence: CASSPSGTGELFF. In DNA, the CDR3 is TGTGCCAGCAGTCCCAGCGGCACCGGGGAGCTGTTTTTT.

There are a few counts of this clone. The V gene is TRBV5-1, the J gene TRBJ1-1; 7 positions match TRBD1. With V trimmed by 1 base and J by 3 bases, 0 bases remained unmatched. Germline V gene lookup returns CDR1 SGHRS and CDR2 YFSETQ. The CDR3 is 13 amino acids. This CDR3 is CASSLTGDTEAFF. The CDR3 DNA sequence: TGCGCCAGCAGCTTGACAGGGGACACTGAAGCTTTCTTT.

This rearrangement joins TRBV4-3 to TRBJ1-2; tentative D call: TRBD1 (5 bases). This CDR3 region has 16 residues. The V end was cut by 4 bases, the J end by 2 bases, with 17 bases between. In germline, CDR1 is LGHNA, CDR2 YSLEER. CDR3 loop: CASSLATDSWNYGYTF. The CDR3 DNA follows: TGCGCCAGCAGCCTCGCGACAGACAGCTGGAACTATGGCTACACCTTC.

The gene calls are TRBV7-2 and TRBJ2-7; D perhaps matches TRBD2 (5 bases). V lost 4 bases and J 4 bases, leaving 14 bases between the germline ends. The V gene's germline CDR1 is SGHTA and CDR2 FQGNSA. This CDR3 contains 14 residues. As DNA, the CDR3 is TGTGCCAGCAGCTCCCACCGAGGGATGTACGAGCAGTACTTC. This encodes CASSSHRGMYEQYF.

This chain links TRBV6-1 with TRBJ1-5; TRBD1 matches 9 bases. Germline V gene sequence: CDR1 MNHNS, CDR2 SASEGT. The J segment lost 7 bases and the V segment lost 6 bases, leaving 10 bases of the junction unmatched. The CDR3 length is 15 residues. The CDR3 spells CASSSGTGFGQPQHF. Written as DNA, the CDR3 is TGTGCCAGCAGCTCCGGGACAGGGTTTGGGCAGCCCCAGCATTTT.

The J gene is TRBJ2-5, the V gene TRBV19; no clear D gene. Matching the DNA end better, TRBJ2-7 makes the J call doubtful. Germline CDR1 LNHDA, CDR2 SQIVND (reference sequence). The CDR3 spans 13 residues. The CDR3 here is CASSIRFSYEQYF. Here the CDR3 DNA reads TGTGCCAGTAGTATCAGGTTTTCCTACGAGCAGTACTTC.

This clone has only a few counts. This chain joins TRBV7-6 and TRBJ2-7, with TRBD2 as a possible D gene (6 bases). The V gene lost 5 bases and the J gene lost 7 bases, with 12 bases spanning the gap. The CDR3 is made up of 12 amino acids. Germline lookup yields CDR1 SGHVS and CDR2 FNYEAQ. The CDR3 sequence: CASSLSGGEQYF. In DNA, the CDR3 is TGTGCCAGCAGCCTGAGCGGAGGGGAGCAGTACTTC. The full variable domain, rest sourced from reference TRBV7-6 and TRBJ2-7, is GAGVSQSPRYKVTKRGQDVALRCDPISGHVSLYWYRQALGQGPEFLTYFNYEAQQDKSGLPNDRFSAERPEGSISTLTIQRTEQRDSAMYRCASSLSGGEQYFGPGTRLTVT.

The chain has TRBV14 and TRBJ2-3; TRBD2 might be the D (6 bases). Per germline, CDR1 SGHDN and CDR2 FVKESK. The ends were cut back, 1 base at V and 4 bases at J, with 12 bases in the middle. CDR3 length: 15 amino acids. This CDR3 reads CASSQGRTSPDTQYF. As DNA, the CDR3 is TGTGCCAGCAGCCAAGGGAGAACTAGCCCAGATACGCAGTATTTT.

The chain is built from TRBV30 and TRBJ1-5; D unresolved. This CDR3 region has 13 residues. The germline gives CDR1 GTSNPN, CDR2 SVGIG (reference sequence). The V and J ends lost 0 bases and 7 bases respectively, with 10 bases between them. The CDR3 here is CAWSVAEGQPQHF. The CDR3 bases are TGTGCCTGGAGTGTAGCGGAGGGACAGCCCCAGCATTTT.

Concerning this clone itself: A read error may account for a junction end that differs from germline. This sequence joins TRBV7-8 and TRBJ1-5, with 8 bases that match TRBD1. The CDR3 is made up of 17 amino acids. Germline loops: CDR1 SGHVS, CDR2 FQNEAQ. In nucleotides, the CDR3 is TGTGCCAGCAGCTTAGCAGGACAGGGAATTTTAAATCTGCCCCAGCATTTT. Encoded protein: CASSLAGQGILNLPQHF.

V usage is TRBV4-1 and J usage is TRBJ1-2; 7 bases line up with TRBD1. J gave up 4 bases and V 0 bases, and 5 bases lay outside the gene matches. This CDR3 has 15 residues. Germline loops: CDR1 MGHRA, CDR2 YSYEKL. The CDR3 protein is CASSQDLTGRYGYTF. The CDR3 bases are TGCGCCAGCAGCCAAGATTTGACAGGGCGCTATGGCTACACCTTC.

This clone was observed a single time. The chain carries TRBV11-3 and TRBJ1-1, with D perhaps matching TRBD1 (6 bases). In germline, CDR1 is SGHNT, CDR2 YENEEA. V was clipped by 2 bases and J by 5 bases, with 12 bases between them. The CDR3 is made up of 14 amino acids. CDR3 sequence (DNA): TGTGCCAGCAGCTTAATCTGGGGGCGGACTGAAGCTTTCTTT. Amino acid sequence: CASSLIWGRTEAFF. The whole variable domain, filled in from reference TRBV11-3 and TRBJ1-1, reads EAGVVQSPRYKIIEKKQPVAFWCNPISGHNTLYWYLQNLGQGPELLIRYENEEAVDDSQLPKDRFSAERLKGVDSTLKIQPAELGDSAVYLCASSLIWGRTEAFFGQGTRLTVV.

The rearrangement uses TRBV6-5 and TRBJ1-5, with 8 bases fitting TRBD1. Germline-derived CDR1 and CDR2 are MNHEY and SVGAGI. V lost 4 bases and J lost 2; bases outside the gene matches: 1. The CDR3 spans 14 residues. The DNA for the CDR3 is TGTGCCAGCAGTTTGGGACAGGGCAATCAGCCCCAGCATTTT. Translating gives CASSLGQGNQPQHF.

This rearrangement joins TRBV19 to TRBJ2-2; 9 bases match TRBD1. The junction had 7 bases not matched to a gene; V was cut back by 5 bases and J by 6 bases. Germline CDR1 is LNHDA and CDR2 is SQIVND (reference sequence). The CDR3 is 15 amino acids. The CDR3 coding sequence is TGTGCCAGTAGTCCCGGGACAGGGAATTCCGGGGAGCTGTTTTTT. Translated: CASSPGTGNSGELFF.

V is TRBV4-3 and J is TRBJ1-2; a possible D gene is TRBD1 (5 bases). The V and J ends lost 1 base and 8 bases respectively, with 8 bases between them. From germline, CDR1 is LGHNA and CDR2 YSLEER. The CDR3 contains 12 residues. CDR3 nucleotide sequence: TGCGCCAGCAGCCAAGCGGGGGTCGGCTACACCTTC. It encodes CASSQAGVGYTF.

The V and J genes are TRBV6-5 and TRBJ1-5; 8 bases align to TRBD1. CDR3 length: 13 amino acids. V gave up 6 bases and J gave up 8 bases; unmatched junction bases: 6. CDR1 and CDR2 from the germline V gene are MNHEY and SVGAGI. The CDR3 sequence is CASSGDRREPQHF. As DNA, the CDR3 is TGTGCCAGCAGCGGGGACAGGAGGGAGCCCCAGCATTTT.

CDR3 in DNA: TGCGCCAGCAGCTTGGGGGGCGCGAACACCGGGGAGCTGTTTTTT. This sequence encodes CASSLGGANTGELFF. The chain employs TRBV5-1 and TRBJ2-2; D is possibly TRBD1 (5 bases). In germline, CDR1 is SGHRS, CDR2 YFSETQ. The CDR3 is 15 amino acids. Trimming left V 0 bases short and J 0 bases short, with 6 bases between.

The V gene is TRBV29-1, the J gene TRBJ2-5, with a possible D match to TRBD1 (6 bases). TRBJ2-7 matches the DNA end more closely, so the J call is doubtful. Germline V gene lookup returns CDR1 SQVTM and CDR2 ANQGSEA. This CDR3 is 16 amino acids long. The CDR3 DNA reads as TGCAGCGTTGATTGGTTTGACAGGCCTCTCTCCTACGAGCAGTACTTC. The encoded protein is CSVDWFDRPLSYEQYF.

The V call is TRBV5-4, the J call TRBJ2-1; 8 bases fit TRBD2. The CDR3 runs 15 residues. The V gene's germline CDR1 is SGHNT and CDR2 YYREEE (reference sequence). Trimming took 2 bases from V and 7 from J; bases not matched to a gene: 8. The CDR3 region has the DNA TGTGCCAGCAGCTTAGATGGCGGGGGGATAAATGAGCAGTTCTTC. Its protein is CASSLDGGGINEQFF. Full variable domain (remainder filled in from reference TRBV5-4 and TRBJ2-1): ETGVTQSPTHLIKTRGQQVTLRCSSQSGHNTVSWYQQALGQGPQFIFQYYREEENGRGNFPPRFSGLQFPNYSSELNVNALELDDSALYLCASSLDGGGINEQFFGPGTRLTVL.

The chain uses TRBV2 and TRBJ1-5; no firm D call. V was shortened by 7 bases and J by 10 bases, with 17 bases between the two germline ends. The germline V gene encodes CDR1 SNHLY and CDR2 FYNNEI. This CDR3 has 13 amino acids. The CDR3 nucleotides read TGTGCCAGCAACCTCCTCGCGCGGTCACCCCAGCATTTT. This encodes CASNLLARSPQHF. Based on the CDR3 plus reference TRBV2 and TRBJ1-5, the full variable domain is EPEVTQTPSHQVTQMGQEVILRCVPISNHLYFYWYRQILGQKVEFLVSFYNNEISEKSEIFDDQFSVERPDGSNFTLKIRSTKLEDSAMYFCASNLLARSPQHFGDGTRLSIL.